This TCR beta chain is from a study of T cells after posttransplantation cyclophosphamide. Busulfan-fludarabine conditioning, marrow transplant, and cyclophosphamide on days +3 and +4 were administered. Here immunoSEQ multiplex PCR was the method, and the copy in TCRdb shows in-frame clones only, minus some. The sample includes 35,000 to 50,000 clones, 90% of them seen just once. General study findings and limits: Blood and skin or GI T cell repertoires showed limited TRB overlap. Later blood repertoires were often dominated by clones from the donor CD8+ memory compartment. Recipient CMV seropositivity and CMV reactivation strongly tracked TRB clonality.

This clone came up a few times. The antigen is undetermined. Trimming took off 2 bases at V and 15 bases at J, with 23 bases between the two ends. The CDR3 is 16 residues long. Germline V gene lookup returns CDR1 MGHRA and CDR2 YSYEKL. The receptor was derived from a male patient between 55 and 70 years old who received an allogeneic stem cell transplant from a related donor and was CMV-positive. Some T cells may arise from the graft donor. The V call is TRBV4-1, the J call TRBJ1-6; perhaps TRBD1 as D (5 bases). Sequenced here: PBMCs, sampled about 60 days after allogeneic stem cell transplant with posttransplant cyclophosphamide. The CDR3 sequence: CASSQSGDLTWGGLHF. DNA of the CDR3: TGCGCCAGCAGCCAATCGGGCGACCTCACCTGGGGGGGCCTCCACTTT.